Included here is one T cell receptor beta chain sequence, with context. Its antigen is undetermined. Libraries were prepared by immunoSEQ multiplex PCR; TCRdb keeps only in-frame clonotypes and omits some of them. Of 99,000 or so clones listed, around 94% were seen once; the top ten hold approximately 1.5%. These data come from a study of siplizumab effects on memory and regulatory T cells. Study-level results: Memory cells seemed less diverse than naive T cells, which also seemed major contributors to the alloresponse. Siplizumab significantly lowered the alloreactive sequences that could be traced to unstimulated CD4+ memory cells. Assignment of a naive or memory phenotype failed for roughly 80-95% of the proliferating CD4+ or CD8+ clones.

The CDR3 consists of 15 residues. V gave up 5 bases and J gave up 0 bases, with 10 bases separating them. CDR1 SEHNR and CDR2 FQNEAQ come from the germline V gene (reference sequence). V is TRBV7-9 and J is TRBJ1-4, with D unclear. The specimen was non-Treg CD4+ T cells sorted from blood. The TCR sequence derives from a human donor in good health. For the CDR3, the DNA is TGTGCCAGCAGCCCCGAGAGTGCAACTAATGAAAAACTGTTTTTT. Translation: CASSPESATNEKLFF.